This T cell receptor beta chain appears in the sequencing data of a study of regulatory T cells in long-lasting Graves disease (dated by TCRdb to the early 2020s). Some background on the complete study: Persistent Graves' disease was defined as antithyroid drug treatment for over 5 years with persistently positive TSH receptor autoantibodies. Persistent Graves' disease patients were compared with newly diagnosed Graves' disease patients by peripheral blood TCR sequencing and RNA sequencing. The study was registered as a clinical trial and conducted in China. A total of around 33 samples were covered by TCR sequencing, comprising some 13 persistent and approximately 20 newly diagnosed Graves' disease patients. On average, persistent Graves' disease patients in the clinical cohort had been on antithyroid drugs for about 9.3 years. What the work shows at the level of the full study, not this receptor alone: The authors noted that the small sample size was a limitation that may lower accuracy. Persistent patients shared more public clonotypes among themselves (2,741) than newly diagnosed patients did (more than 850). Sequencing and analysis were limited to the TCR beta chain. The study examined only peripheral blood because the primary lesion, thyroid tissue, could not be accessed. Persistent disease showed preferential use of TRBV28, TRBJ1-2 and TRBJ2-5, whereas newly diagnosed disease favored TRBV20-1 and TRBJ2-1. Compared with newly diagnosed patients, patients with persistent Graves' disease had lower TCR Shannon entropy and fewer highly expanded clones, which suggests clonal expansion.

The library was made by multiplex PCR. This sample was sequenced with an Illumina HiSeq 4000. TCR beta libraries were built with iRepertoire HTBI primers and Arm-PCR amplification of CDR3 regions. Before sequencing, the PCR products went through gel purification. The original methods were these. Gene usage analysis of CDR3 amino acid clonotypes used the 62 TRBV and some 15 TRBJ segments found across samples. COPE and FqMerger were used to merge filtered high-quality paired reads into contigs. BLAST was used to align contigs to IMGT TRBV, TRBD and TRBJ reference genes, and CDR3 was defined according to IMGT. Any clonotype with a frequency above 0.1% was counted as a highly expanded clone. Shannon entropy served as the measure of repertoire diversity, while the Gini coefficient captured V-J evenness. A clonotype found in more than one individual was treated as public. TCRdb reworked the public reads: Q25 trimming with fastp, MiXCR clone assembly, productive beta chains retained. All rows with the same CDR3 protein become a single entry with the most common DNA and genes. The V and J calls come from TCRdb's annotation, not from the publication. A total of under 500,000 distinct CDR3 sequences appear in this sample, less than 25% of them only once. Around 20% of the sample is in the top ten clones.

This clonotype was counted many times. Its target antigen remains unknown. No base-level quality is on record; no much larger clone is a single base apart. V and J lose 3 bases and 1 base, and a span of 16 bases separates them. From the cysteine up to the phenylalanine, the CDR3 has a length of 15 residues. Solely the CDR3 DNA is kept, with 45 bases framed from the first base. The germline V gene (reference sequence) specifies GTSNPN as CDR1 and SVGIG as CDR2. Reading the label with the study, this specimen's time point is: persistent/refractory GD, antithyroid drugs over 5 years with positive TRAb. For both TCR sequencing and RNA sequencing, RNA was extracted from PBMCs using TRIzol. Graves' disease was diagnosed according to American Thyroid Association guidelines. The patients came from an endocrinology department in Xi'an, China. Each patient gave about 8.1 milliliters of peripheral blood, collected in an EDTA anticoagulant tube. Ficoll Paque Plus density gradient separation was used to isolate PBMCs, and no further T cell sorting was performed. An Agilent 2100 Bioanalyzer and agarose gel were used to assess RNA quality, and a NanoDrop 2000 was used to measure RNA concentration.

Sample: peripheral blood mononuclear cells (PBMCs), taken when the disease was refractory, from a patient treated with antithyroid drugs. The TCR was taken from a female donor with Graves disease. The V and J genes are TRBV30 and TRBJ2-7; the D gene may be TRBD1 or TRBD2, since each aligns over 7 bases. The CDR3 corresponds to CAWRPGGGGSYEQYF. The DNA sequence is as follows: TGTGCCTGGAGACCAGGGGGGGGCGGATCCTACGAGCAGTACTTC.